The clone carrying this TCR beta chain has a handful of counts. The antigen is not known. This sample is part of a study of response to subunit inactivated influenza vaccine. This CDR3 is 14 amino acids long. Trimming took 4 bases from V and 3 from J; bases not matched to a gene: 1. Germline V gene sequence: CDR1 ENHRY, CDR2 SYGVKD. TCRdb ran MiXCR on the RT-PCR reads and lists one entry per CDR3 protein. Of 610,000 or so distinct CDR3 sequences listed, 12% to 15% are singletons. Broader study findings: A suggestion made by the authors is that each seasonal influenza vaccination recruits few new T cells.

This receptor was identified in a man over 45 who received an inactivated influenza vaccine. The chain employs TRBV10-3 and TRBJ2-2; 8 bases match TRBD1. The source material was PBMCs from blood, sampled approximately 12 days after vaccination. This CDR3 reads CAISGGQDTGELFF. The CDR3 bases are TGTGCCATCAGTGGGGGACAGGACACCGGGGAGCTGTTTTTT.